This entry lists 21 T cell receptor beta chains sequenced from one sample in a study of blood T cell repertoires in COVID-19 (dated by TCRdb to the early 2020s). The library was prepared using the immunoSEQ multiplex PCR assay. Entries here come from immuneACCESS through TCRdb and include only in-frame sequences with V and J called. Some clones fail to appear in such tables; in the studies checked, an unresolved V gene covers under half of the shortfall, and the cause of the remainder is unknown. This sample has under 250,000 clones in its table, and 92% of those were observed once. In total, the top ten clones hold around 0.85% of the sample. The sample comprised peripheral blood. The origin of the receptors is a man aged 55-75 years with COVID-19, enrolled during active disease.

The chain combines TRBV14 with TRBJ1-4; D is possibly TRBD1 (6 bases). The CDR3 spans 14 residues. V was clipped by 3 bases and J by 3 bases, with 8 bases between them. CDR1 and CDR2 (germline): SGHDN, FVKESK. CDR3 bases: TGTGCCAGCAGCCAGGGACACGCTAATGAAAAACTGTTTTTT. Translating gives CASSQGHANEKLFF.

Written as DNA, the CDR3 is TGTGCCAGCAGCTTAGGATTGGCGGGAGTCGGGTACGAGCAGTACTTC. This sequence encodes CASSLGLAGVGYEQYF. This sequence joins TRBV7-2 and TRBJ2-7; 7 positions match TRBD2. The CDR3 loop spans 16 amino acids. The germline CDR1 and CDR2 sequences are SGHTA and FQGNSA. V dropped 1 base and J dropped 4; count of bases not matched to a gene: 10.

This chain uses TRBV18 with TRBJ1-5; D possibly corresponds to TRBD1 (5 bases). This CDR3 is 15 amino acids long. Germline CDR1 KGHSH, CDR2 LQKENI. The germline V and J ends were trimmed by 0 bases and 6 bases, with 12 bases remaining between them. In nucleotides, the CDR3 is TGTGCCAGCTCACCACCGGGCAGGGTGGGTCAGCCCCAGCATTTT. Translating it yields CASSPPGRVGQPQHF.

The chain carries TRBV14 and TRBJ2-1, with a possible D match to TRBD2 (6 bases). Germline CDR1 and CDR2: SGHDN and FVKESK. V gave up 1 base and J gave up 3 bases, with 10 bases separating them. This CDR3 region has 15 residues. The CDR3 DNA reads as TGTGCCAGCAGCCAAGGTTCCGGGGGCTACAATGAGCAGTTCTTC. Its translation is CASSQGSGGYNEQFF. The complete variable domain, with remaining parts taken from reference TRBV14 and TRBJ2-1, reads EAGVTQFPSHSVIEKGQTVTLRCDPISGHDNLYWYRRVMGKEIKFLLHFVKESKQDESGMPNNRFLAERTGGTYSTLKVQPAELEDSGVYFCASSQGSGGYNEQFFGPGTRLTVL.

This chain uses TRBV2 with TRBJ1-1, with 7 bases matching TRBD1. This CDR3 spans 14 amino acids. Germline V gene sequence: CDR1 SNHLY, CDR2 FYNNEI. Unmatched junction bases numbered 6, after V lost 5 bases and J lost 3 bases. Written as DNA, the CDR3 is TGTGCCAGCAGTCCAGGACAGGTTTACACTGAAGCTTTCTTT. It yields the protein CASSPGQVYTEAFF. The whole variable domain, remainder taken from reference TRBV2 and TRBJ1-1, is EPEVTQTPSHQVTQMGQEVILRCVPISNHLYFYWYRQILGQKVEFLVSFYNNEISEKSEIFDDQFSVERPDGSNFTLKIRSTKLEDSAMYFCASSPGQVYTEAFFGQGTRLTVV.

The chain carries TRBV28 and TRBJ1-2; 7 bases are a match to TRBD1. Germline lookup yields CDR1 MDHEN and CDR2 SYDVKM. CDR3 length equals 14 residues. V shed 5 bases, J shed 4 bases, and the junction held 7 bases outside the gene matches. CDR3: CASSPTGVVYGYTF. In DNA form, the CDR3 reads TGTGCCAGCAGTCCCACAGGGGTGGTCTATGGCTACACCTTC.

This sequence joins TRBV6-1 and TRBJ2-7; 10 bases map to TRBD2. Germline CDR1 reads MNHNS; CDR2 reads SASEGT. Unmatched junction bases numbered 7, after V lost 10 bases and J lost 4 bases. The CDR3 sequence is 13 residues long. CDR3 bases: TGTGCCACCGTAGCGGGGGGCGGGTACGAGCAGTACTTC. Encoded protein: CATVAGGGYEQYF.

V usage is TRBV10-1 and J usage is TRBJ2-1; no definite D call. The CDR3 contains 12 residues. CDR1 is WNHNN and CDR2 is SYGVQD in the germline V gene (reference sequence). Between the trimmed V and J ends, which lost 8 bases and 9 bases, there was a span of 14 bases. The CDR3 here is CASPGPGGEQFF. The CDR3 region has the DNA TGCGCCAGCCCGGGTCCGGGTGGTGAGCAGTTCTTC.

About this clone: Its ends do not fully match the called genes, so a read error is possible. V is TRBV7-7 and J is TRBJ2-5; possibly TRBD1 for D (5 bases). The CDR3 loop spans 21 amino acids. Germline V CDR1 and CDR2: SSHAT, FNYEAQ (reference sequence). CDR3 amino acids: CASSHPTDPVERQRYQETQYF. The CDR3 bases are TGTGCTAGCAGTCATCCAACCGATCCTGTCGAAAGACAGAGGTACCAAGAGACCCAGTACTTC.

The chain couples TRBV5-1 to TRBJ2-2, with 10 positions matching TRBD2. CDR3 length equals 15 residues. Per germline, CDR1 SGHRS and CDR2 YFSETQ. Trimming took 5 bases from V and 5 from J; bases not matched to a gene: 6. CDR3 coding DNA: TGCGCCAGCAGTCAAAGCGGGAGGGAAACCGGGGAGCTGTTTTTT. Translation gives CASSQSGRETGELFF.

The CDR3 loop is CASRDTTYGYTF. For the CDR3, the DNA is TGTGCCAGCCGGGACACAACCTATGGCTACACCTTC. V is TRBV6-5 and J is TRBJ1-2; D perhaps matches TRBD1 (6 bases). The length of the CDR3 is 12 residues. V was pared by 8 bases and J by 4 bases, with 11 bases between. Germline CDR1 is MNHEY and CDR2 is SVGAGI.

The V gene is TRBV5-5, the J gene TRBJ1-1; no reliable D call. Germline CDR1 reads SGHKS; CDR2 reads YYEKEE (reference sequence). The CDR3 is made up of 11 amino acids. Trimming took 7 bases from V and 2 from J, leaving 6 bases between them. The CDR3 DNA follows: TGTGCCAGCGTCAGAAACACTGAAGCTTTCTTT. As protein: CASVRNTEAFF.

This chain joins TRBV9 and TRBJ1-1; weak D call: TRBD1 (6 bases). The CDR3 is 14 amino acids. V gave up 3 bases and J gave up 1 base, with 10 bases separating them. The germline gives CDR1 SGDLS, CDR2 YYNGEE. The CDR3, as DNA: TGTGCCAGCAGCGCGACAGGCTCGAACACTGAAGCTTTCTTT. This codes for CASSATGSNTEAFF.

V usage is TRBV12-3 or TRBV12-4 and J usage is TRBJ2-1; D is undetermined. Trimming removed 3 bases at V and 9 bases at J, with 12 bases between. The CDR3 spans 13 residues. The CDR3 spells CASSFTVSGEQFF. CDR3 sequence (DNA): TGTGCCAGCAGTTTTACGGTGTCCGGTGAGCAGTTCTTC.

As regards this clone: Sequence at one end of the junction differs from germline and may be a read error. The chain carries TRBV7-9 and TRBJ2-1; D assignment may be TRBD1 or TRBD2 (5 bases each). In germline, CDR1 is SEHNR, CDR2 FQNEAQ (reference sequence). This CDR3 comprises 15 residues. CDR3 residues: CASRLEGNRENEQFF. DNA of the CDR3: TGTGCCAGCAGATTAGAGGGGAACAGAGAAAATGAGCAGTTCTTC.

The chain recombines TRBV6-5 with TRBJ2-1, with D hard to call. The CDR3 is 14 amino acids. Per germline, CDR1 MNHEY and CDR2 SVGAGI. V was trimmed by 7 bases and J by 15 bases, leaving 25 bases between them. CDR3 nucleotides: TGTGCCAGCAACGACTTCCTTACCCCGGGTGATACGTTCTTC. Translating gives CASNDFLTPGDTFF.

Only one count was recorded for this clone. This chain links TRBV9 with TRBJ2-2; D is unresolved. Germline V CDR1 and CDR2: SGDLS, YYNGEE. The ends were cut back, 7 bases at V and 0 bases at J, with 7 bases in the middle. This CDR3 region has 13 residues. In nucleotides, the CDR3 is TGTGCCAGCGCAGGCGCGAACACCGGGGAGCTGTTTTTT. Amino acid sequence: CASAGANTGELFF.

This chain joins TRBV18 and TRBJ1-1; possible D gene TRBD1, 6 bases. The CDR3 covers 12 residues. Germline lookup yields CDR1 KGHSH and CDR2 LQKENI. Trimming shortened V by 5 bases and J by 12 bases, and 16 bases separated the two germline ends. The CDR3 loop reads CASSGDTPLTFF. The DNA for the CDR3 is TGTGCCAGCTCAGGGGACACTCCCCTGACTTTCTTT. The whole variable domain, remainder taken from reference TRBV18 and TRBJ1-1, is NAGVMQNPRHLVRRRGQEARLRCSPMKGHSHVYWYRQLPEEGLKFMVYLQKENIIDESGMPKERFSAEFPKEGPSILRIQQVVRGDSAAYFCASSGDTPLTFFGQGTRLTVV.

The V call is TRBV9, the J call TRBJ2-2; the match to TRBD2 covers 10 bases. The CDR3 loop spans 16 amino acids. The V gene end was trimmed by 0 bases and the J gene end by 4 bases; junction bases not matched to a gene: 3. Germline CDR1 reads SGDLS; CDR2 reads YYNGEE. The CDR3 protein is CASSVAPSGSTGELFF. Here the CDR3 DNA reads TGTGCCAGCAGCGTAGCTCCTAGCGGGAGCACCGGGGAGCTGTTTTTT.

V is TRBV5-1 and J is TRBJ2-1; a weak D match, TRBD1 (5 bases). Germline V CDR1 and CDR2: SGHRS, YFSETQ. Trimming took off 4 bases at V and 3 bases at J, with 8 bases between the two ends. The CDR3 spans 13 residues. CDR3 DNA sequence: TGCGCCAGCAGCGGTCAGGGCTACAATGAGCAGTTCTTC. This translates into CASSGQGYNEQFF.

The sample holds a few counts of this clone. This chain uses TRBV2 with TRBJ2-7; D is possibly TRBD1 (6 bases). The CDR3 spans 13 residues. Trimming removed 7 bases from V and 3 bases from J, with 13 bases in between. The germline V gene has CDR1 SNHLY and CDR2 FYNNEI. The CDR3 DNA sequence: TGTGCCAGCACAGAAGGGGACAACTACGAGCAGTACTTC. Encoded protein: CASTEGDNYEQYF.